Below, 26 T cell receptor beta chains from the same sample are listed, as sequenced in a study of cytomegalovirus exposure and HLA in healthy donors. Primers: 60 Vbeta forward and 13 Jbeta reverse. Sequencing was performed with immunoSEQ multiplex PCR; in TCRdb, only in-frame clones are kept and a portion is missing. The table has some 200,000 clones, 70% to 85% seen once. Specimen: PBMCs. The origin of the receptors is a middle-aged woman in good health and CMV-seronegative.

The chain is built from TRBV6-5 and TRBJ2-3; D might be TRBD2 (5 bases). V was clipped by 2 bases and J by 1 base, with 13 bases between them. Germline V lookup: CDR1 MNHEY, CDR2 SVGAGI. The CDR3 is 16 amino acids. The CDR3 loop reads CASSYGRTPGTDTQYF. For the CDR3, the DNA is TGTGCCAGCAGTTACGGGAGAACCCCGGGCACAGATACGCAGTATTTT.

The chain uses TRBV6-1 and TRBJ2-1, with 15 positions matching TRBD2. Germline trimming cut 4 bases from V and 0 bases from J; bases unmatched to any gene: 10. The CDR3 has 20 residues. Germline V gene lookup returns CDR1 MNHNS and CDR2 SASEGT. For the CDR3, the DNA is TGTGCCAGCAGTGGTGGGGGACTAGCGGGGGGTCTAAGCTCCTACAATGAGCAGTTCTTC. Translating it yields CASSGGGLAGGLSSYNEQFF.

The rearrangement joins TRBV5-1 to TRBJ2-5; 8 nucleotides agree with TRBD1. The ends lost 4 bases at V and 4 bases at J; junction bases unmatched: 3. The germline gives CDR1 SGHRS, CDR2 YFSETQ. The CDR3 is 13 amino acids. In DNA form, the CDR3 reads TGCGCCAGCAGCCCCGGACAGGGAGAGACCCAGTACTTC. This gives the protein CASSPGQGETQYF.

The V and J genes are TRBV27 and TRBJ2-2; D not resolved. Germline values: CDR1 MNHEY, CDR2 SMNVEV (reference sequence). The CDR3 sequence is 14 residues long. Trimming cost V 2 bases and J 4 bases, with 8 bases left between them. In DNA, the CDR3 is TGTGCCAGCAGTTTAGAACAAACCACCGGGGAGCTGTTTTTT. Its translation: CASSLEQTTGELFF.

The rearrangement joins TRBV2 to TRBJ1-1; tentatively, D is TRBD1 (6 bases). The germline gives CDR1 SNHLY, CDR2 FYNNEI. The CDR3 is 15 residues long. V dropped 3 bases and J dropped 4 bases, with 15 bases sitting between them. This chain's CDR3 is CASSDRQEGGTEAFF. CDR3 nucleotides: TGTGCCAGCAGTGATAGACAGGAAGGGGGCACTGAAGCTTTCTTT.

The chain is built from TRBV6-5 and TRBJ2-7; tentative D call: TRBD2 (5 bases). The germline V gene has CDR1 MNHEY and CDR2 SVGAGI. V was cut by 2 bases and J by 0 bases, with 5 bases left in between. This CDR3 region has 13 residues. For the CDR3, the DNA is TGTGCCAGCAGTTACCGGGGCTCCTACGAGCAGTACTTC. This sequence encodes CASSYRGSYEQYF.

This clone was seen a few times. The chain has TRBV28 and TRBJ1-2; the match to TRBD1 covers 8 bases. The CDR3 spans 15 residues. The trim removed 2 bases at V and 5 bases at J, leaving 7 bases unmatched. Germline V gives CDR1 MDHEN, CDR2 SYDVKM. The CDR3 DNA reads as TGTGCCAGCAGTTTACCCGGACAGGGTGGGTATGGCTACACCTTC. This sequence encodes CASSLPGQGGYGYTF.

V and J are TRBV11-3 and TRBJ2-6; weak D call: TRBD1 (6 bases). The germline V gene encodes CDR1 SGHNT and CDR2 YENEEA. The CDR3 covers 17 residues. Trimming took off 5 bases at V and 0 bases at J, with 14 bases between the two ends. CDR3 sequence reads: CASSQIQGPSGANVLTF. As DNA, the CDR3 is TGTGCCAGCAGCCAAATACAGGGCCCCTCTGGGGCCAACGTCCTGACTTTC.

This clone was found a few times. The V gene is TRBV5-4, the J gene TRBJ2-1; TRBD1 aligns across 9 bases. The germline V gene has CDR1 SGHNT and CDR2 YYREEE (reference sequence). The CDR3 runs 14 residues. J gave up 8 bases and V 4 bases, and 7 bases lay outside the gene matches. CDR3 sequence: CASSQGDRAYEQFF. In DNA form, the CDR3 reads TGTGCCAGCAGCCAGGGGGACAGGGCCTATGAGCAGTTCTTC.

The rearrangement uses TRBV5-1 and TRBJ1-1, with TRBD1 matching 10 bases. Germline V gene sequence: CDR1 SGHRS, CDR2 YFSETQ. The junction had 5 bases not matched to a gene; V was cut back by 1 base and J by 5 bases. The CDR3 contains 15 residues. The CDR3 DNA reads TGCGCCAGCAGCTTGAGGGACAGGGGAGGTACTGAAGCTTTCTTT. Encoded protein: CASSLRDRGGTEAFF.

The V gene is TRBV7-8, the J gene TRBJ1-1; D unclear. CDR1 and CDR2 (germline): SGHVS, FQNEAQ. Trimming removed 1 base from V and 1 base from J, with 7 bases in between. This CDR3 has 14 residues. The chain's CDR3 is CASSLVLGNTEAFF. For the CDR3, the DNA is TGTGCCAGCAGCTTAGTTCTAGGGAACACTGAAGCTTTCTTT.

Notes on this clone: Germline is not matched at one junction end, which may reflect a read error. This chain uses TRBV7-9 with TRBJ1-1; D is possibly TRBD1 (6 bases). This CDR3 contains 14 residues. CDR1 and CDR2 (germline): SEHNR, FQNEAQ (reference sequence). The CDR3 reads CSSSLSDRNTEAFF. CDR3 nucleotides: TGTTCCAGCAGCTTATCGGACAGGAACACTGAAGCTTTCTTT.

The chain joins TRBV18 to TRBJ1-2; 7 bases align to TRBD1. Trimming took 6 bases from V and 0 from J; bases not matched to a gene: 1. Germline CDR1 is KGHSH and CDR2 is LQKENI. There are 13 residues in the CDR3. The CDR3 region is CASSDRSNYGYTF. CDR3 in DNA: TGTGCCAGCTCGGACAGGTCTAACTATGGCTACACCTTC.

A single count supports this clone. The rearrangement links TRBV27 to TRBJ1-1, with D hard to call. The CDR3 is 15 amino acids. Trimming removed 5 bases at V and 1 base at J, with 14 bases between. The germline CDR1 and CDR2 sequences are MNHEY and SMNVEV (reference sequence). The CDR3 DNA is TGTGCCAGCAGTCCCTGGACTATTGGGAACACTGAAGCTTTCTTT. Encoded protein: CASSPWTIGNTEAFF.

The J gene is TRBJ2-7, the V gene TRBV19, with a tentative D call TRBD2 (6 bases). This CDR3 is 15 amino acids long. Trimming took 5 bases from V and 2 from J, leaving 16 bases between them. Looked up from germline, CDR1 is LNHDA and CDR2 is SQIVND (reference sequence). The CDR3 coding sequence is TGTGCCAGTAGTCGGGTCGGGGGTGATACCTACGAGCAGTACTTC. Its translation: CASSRVGGDTYEQYF.

CDR3 bases: TGTGCCAGCAGTGCCCCGAGGTACGAGCAGTACTTC. Protein: CASSAPRYEQYF. The rearrangement links TRBV6-1 to TRBJ2-7; D not resolved. CDR1 and CDR2 (germline): MNHNS, SASEGT. Trimming took 4 bases from V and 4 from J, leaving 8 bases between them. This CDR3 spans 12 amino acids.

This CDR3 reads CASSQDWNRLGNTIYF. The CDR3 nucleotides read TGTGCCAGCAGCCAAGACTGGAACAGGCTTGGGAACACCATATATTTT. This chain links TRBV4-2 with TRBJ1-3; a possible D gene is TRBD1 (5 bases). This CDR3 region has 16 residues. The germline CDR1 and CDR2 sequences are LGHNA and YNFKEQ. V was cut by 0 bases and J by 7 bases, with 16 bases left in between.

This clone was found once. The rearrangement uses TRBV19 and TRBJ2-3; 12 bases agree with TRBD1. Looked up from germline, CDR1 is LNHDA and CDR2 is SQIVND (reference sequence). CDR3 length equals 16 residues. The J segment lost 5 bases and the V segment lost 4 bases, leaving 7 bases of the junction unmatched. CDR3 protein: CASSRPGQGAGDTQYF. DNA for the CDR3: TGTGCCAGTAGTAGGCCGGGACAGGGGGCAGGAGATACGCAGTATTTT.

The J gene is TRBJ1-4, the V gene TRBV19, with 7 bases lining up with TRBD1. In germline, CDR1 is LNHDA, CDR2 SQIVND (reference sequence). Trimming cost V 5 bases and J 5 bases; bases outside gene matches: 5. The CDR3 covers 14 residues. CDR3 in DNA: TGTGCCAGTAGTTTGCCGGGACAGAATGAAAAACTGTTTTTT. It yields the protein CASSLPGQNEKLFF.

CDR3 region: CASKGRALYEQYF. The CDR3 region has the DNA TGTGCCAGTAAAGGCAGGGCCCTCTACGAGCAGTACTTC. The V and J genes are TRBV19 and TRBJ2-7, with D possibly matching TRBD1 (5 bases). The CDR3 totals 13 residues. Looked up from germline, CDR1 is LNHDA and CDR2 is SQIVND (reference sequence). V was shortened by 7 bases and J by 3 bases, with 13 bases between the two germline ends.

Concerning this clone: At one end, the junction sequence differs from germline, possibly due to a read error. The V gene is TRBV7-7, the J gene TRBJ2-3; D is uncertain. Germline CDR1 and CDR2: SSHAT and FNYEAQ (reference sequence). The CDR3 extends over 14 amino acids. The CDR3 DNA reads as TGTGCTAGCAGCTTAGGGTCAGGCACAGATACGCAGTATTTT. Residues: CASSLGSGTDTQYF.

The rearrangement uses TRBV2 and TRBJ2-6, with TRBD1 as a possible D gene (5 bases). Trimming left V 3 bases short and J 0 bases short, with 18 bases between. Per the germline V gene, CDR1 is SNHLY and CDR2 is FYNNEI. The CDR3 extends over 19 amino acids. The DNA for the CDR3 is TGTGCCAGCAGTGACGGTTGGGGCGACAGTTACTCTGGGGCCAACGTCCTGACTTTC. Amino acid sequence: CASSDGWGDSYSGANVLTF.

In DNA form, the CDR3 reads TGTGCCAGTAGTATAGTGATCAGCTCCTACAATGAGCAGTTCTTC. It translates to CASSIVISSYNEQFF. This chain links TRBV19 with TRBJ2-1; D gene uncertain. The CDR3 has 15 residues. CDR1 LNHDA and CDR2 SQIVND come from the germline V gene (reference sequence). V was pared by 1 base and J by 0 bases, with 7 bases between.

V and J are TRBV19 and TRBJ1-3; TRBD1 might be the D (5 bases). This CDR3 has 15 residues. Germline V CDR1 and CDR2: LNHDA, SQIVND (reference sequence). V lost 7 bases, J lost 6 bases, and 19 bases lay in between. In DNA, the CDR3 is TGTGCCAGTACCCTCGTCTTGGGGGGGACAAACACCATATATTTT. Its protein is CASTLVLGGTNTIYF.

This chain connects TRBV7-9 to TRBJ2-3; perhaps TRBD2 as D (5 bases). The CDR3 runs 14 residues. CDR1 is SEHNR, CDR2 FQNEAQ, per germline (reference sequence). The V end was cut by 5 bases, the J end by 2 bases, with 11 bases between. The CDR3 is CASSHPGDTDTQYF. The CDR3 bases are TGTGCCAGCAGCCACCCCGGGGACACAGATACGCAGTATTTT.

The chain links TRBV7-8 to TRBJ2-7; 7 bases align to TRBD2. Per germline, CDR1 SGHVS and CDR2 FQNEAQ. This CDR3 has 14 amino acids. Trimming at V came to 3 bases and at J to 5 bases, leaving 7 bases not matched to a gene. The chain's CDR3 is CASSFGRRGNEQYF. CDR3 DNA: TGTGCCAGCAGCTTTGGACGGCGGGGGAACGAGCAGTACTTC.